The sequence of this TCR beta chain was determined in a study of blood T cells in healthy people across ages. About the study: About one barcoded beta molecule per two T cells was captured by template switching.

Primed by a sample-barcoded 5' primer and a J-beta primer mix, a second PCR proceeded for about 6 to 11 cycles. TCRdb recomputed calls from the 5' RACE reads with MiXCR, one row per CDR3 protein. In the table there are 1.5 million to 2 million distinct CDR3 sequences, around half of which are singletons. This clonotype has only a few counts. The germline CDR1 and CDR2 sequences are SQVTM and ANQGSEA. Trimming stripped 2 bases from V and 1 base from J, with 11 bases between. CDR3 length equals 14 residues. The sequence came from a woman aged 40 to 50 in good health. The V call is TRBV29-1, the J call TRBJ1-1; D perhaps matches TRBD1 (5 bases). Sequenced sample: blood. The DNA for the CDR3 is TGCAGCGTTGAACGGGGGGTCAGGAACACTGAAGCTTTCTTT. Translation gives CSVERGVRNTEAFF.